This TCR beta chain originates from a study of blood T cell repertoires in COVID-19. Study information: Acute-phase and convalescent COVID-19 samples originated in the United States, Italy and Spain.

Per the original methods: Nucleated cell counts were estimated from reference gene primer amplification. Data came from immunoSEQ multiplex PCR; TCRdb stores just in-frame clones and leaves some out. V and J calls and clone size follow that table, whereas D and trimming were derived from the DNA. The repertoire holds hundreds of thousands of clones, with around 82% as singletons. Germline assignment: CDR1 SGHNT and CDR2 YYREEE (reference sequence). The CDR3 sequence is 16 residues long. Losses at the gene ends were 0 bases for V and 4 bases for J; bases not matched to a gene: 2. All enrollees were about 18 to 89 years old and from 25 or so US areas. This clone came up once.

Sequenced material: PBMCs or T cells enriched from blood (not recorded which). The sequence derives from a woman aged 50 to 60 who had been exposed to COVID-19. This chain links TRBV5-4 with TRBJ2-1; 12 bases fit TRBD2. The DNA for the CDR3 is TGTGCCAGCAGCTTGGCAGGACTAGCGGGATACAATGAGCAGTTCTTC. This gives the protein CASSLAGLAGYNEQFF.